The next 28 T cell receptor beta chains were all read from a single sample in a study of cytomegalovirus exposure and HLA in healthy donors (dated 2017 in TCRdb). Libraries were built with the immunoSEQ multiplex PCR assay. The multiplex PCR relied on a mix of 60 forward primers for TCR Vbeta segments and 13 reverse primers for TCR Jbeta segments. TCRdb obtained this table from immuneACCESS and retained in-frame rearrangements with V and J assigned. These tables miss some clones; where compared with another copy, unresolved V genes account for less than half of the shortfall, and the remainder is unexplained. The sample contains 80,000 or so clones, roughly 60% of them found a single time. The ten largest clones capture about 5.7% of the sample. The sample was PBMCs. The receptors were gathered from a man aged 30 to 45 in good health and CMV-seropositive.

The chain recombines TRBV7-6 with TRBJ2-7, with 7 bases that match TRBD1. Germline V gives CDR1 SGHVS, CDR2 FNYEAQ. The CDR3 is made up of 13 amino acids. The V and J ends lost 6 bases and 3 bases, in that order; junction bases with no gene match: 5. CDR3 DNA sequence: TGTGCCAGCAGTCGACAGGGTAGCTACGAGCAGTACTTC. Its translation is CASSRQGSYEQYF.

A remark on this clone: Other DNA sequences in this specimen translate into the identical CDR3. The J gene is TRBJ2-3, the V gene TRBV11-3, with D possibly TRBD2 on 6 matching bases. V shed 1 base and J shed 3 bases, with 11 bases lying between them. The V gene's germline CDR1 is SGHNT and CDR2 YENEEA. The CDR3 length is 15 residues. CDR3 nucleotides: TGTGCCAGCAGCTTAGTTCTCGCGGGAACAGATACGCAGTATTTT. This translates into CASSLVLAGTDTQYF.

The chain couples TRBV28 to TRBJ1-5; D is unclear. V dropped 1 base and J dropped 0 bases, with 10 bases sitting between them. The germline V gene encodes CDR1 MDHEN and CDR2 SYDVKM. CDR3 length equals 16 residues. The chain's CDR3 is CASSLFDTYSNQPQHF. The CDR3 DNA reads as TGTGCCAGCAGTTTATTCGACACATATAGCAATCAGCCCCAGCATTTT. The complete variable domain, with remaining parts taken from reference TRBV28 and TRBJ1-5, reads DVKVTQSSRYLVKRTGEKVFLECVQDMDHENMFWYRQDPGLGLRLIYFSYDVKMKEKGDIPEGYSVSREKKERFSLILESASTNQTSMYLCASSLFDTYSNQPQHFGDGTRLSIL.

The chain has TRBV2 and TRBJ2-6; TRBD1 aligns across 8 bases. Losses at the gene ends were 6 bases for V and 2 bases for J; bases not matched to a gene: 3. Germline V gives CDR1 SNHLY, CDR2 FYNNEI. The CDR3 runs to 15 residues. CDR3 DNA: TGTGCCAGCAGCACGGGACAGGCTGGGGCCAACGTCCTGACTTTC. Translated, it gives CASSTGQAGANVLTF.

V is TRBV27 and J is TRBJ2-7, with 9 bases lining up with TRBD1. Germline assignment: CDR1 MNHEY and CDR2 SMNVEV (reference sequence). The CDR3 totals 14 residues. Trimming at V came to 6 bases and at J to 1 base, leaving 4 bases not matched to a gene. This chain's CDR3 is CASREQGASYEQYF. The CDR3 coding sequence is TGTGCCAGCAGAGAACAGGGGGCTTCCTACGAGCAGTACTTC.

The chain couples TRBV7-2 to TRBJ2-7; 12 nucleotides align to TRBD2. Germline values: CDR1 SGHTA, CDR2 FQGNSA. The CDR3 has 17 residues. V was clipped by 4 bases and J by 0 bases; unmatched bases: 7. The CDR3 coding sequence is TGTGCCAGCAGCTCACTGCTAGCGGGGGGGACCTCCTACGAGCAGTACTTC. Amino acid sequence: CASSSLLAGGTSYEQYF. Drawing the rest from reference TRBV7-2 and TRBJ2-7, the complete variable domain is GAGVSQSPSNKVTEKGKDVELRCDPISGHTALYWYRQSLGQGLEFLIYFQGNSAPDKSGLPSDRFSAERTGGSVSTLTIQRTQQEDSAVYLCASSSLLAGGTSYEQYFGPGTRLTVT.

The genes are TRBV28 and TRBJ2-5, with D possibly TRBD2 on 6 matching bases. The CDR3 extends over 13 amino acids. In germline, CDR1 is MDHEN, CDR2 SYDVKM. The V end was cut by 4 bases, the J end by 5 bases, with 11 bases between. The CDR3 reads CASSYGGGETQYF. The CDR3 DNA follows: TGTGCCAGCAGTTATGGAGGAGGGGAGACCCAGTACTTC.

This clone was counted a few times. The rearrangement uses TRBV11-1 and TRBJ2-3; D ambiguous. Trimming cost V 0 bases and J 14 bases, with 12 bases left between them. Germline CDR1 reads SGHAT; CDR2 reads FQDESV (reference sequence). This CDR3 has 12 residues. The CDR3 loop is CASSLAGSVPYF. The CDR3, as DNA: TGTGCCAGCAGCTTAGCGGGCTCTGTCCCGTATTTT.

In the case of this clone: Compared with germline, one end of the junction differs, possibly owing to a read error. CDR3 in DNA: TGTGCCAGCAGCTGGGACAGGGCCGTTCTTTTT. Protein sequence: CASSWDRAVLF. V and J are TRBV5-6 and TRBJ2-3; 9 bases align to TRBD1. Germline values: CDR1 SGHDT, CDR2 YYEEEE. The CDR3 is 11 residues long.

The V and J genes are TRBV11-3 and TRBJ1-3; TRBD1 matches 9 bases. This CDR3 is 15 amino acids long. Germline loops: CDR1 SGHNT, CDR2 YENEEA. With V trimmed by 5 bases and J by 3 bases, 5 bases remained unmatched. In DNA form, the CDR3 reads TGTGCCAGCAGCAGAACAGGGGGCCGTGGAAACACCATATATTTT. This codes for CASSRTGGRGNTIYF.

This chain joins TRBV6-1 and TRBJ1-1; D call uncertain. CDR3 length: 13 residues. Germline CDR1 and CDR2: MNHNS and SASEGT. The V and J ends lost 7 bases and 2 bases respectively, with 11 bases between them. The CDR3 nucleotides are TGTGCCAGCACCGGACTGTTAAACACTGAAGCTTTCTTT. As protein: CASTGLLNTEAFF.

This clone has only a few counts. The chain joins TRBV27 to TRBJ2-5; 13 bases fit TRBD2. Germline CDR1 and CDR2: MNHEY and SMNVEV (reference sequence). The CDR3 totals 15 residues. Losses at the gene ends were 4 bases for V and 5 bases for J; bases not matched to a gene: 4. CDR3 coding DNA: TGTGCCAGCAGTTCACTAGCGGGGGGGCGGGAGACCCAGTACTTC. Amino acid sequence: CASSSLAGGRETQYF.

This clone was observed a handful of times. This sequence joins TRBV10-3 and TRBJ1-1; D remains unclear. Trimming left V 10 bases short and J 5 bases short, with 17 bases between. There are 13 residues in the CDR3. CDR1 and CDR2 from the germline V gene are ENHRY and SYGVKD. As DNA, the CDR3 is TGTGCCACCTTCAGGTTGGCAAAAACTGAAGCTTTCTTT. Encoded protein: CATFRLAKTEAFF.

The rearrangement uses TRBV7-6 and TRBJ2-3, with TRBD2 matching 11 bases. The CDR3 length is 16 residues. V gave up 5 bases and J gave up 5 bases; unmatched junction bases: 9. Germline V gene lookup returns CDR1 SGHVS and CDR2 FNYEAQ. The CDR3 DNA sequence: TGTGCCAGCAGCACTCGGACTAGCGGGTACGGAGATACGCAGTATTTT. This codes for CASSTRTSGYGDTQYF.

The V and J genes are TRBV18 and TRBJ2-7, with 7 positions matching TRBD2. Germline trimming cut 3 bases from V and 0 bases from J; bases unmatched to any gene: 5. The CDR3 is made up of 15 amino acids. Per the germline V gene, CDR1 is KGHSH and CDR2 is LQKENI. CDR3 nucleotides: TGTGCCAGCTCACCGCCCCAGCGGGGCTCCTACGAGCAGTACTTC. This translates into CASSPPQRGSYEQYF.

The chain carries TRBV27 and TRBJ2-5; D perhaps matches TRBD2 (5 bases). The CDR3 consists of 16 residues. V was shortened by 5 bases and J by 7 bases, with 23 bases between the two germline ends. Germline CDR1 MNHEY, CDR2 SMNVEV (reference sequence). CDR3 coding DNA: TGTGCCAGCAGTCCCGACCCTCTTGGTGGTCGGGGGACCCAGTACTTC. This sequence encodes CASSPDPLGGRGTQYF.

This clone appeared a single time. CDR3 region: CASSSKLAGERTGELFF. The CDR3 DNA reads TGTGCCAGCAGCTCTAAACTAGCGGGAGAACGCACCGGGGAGCTGTTTTTT. V is TRBV7-2 and J is TRBJ2-2, with 11 bases identical to TRBD2. The V gene end was trimmed by 4 bases and the J gene end by 4 bases; junction bases not matched to a gene: 8. CDR3 length: 17 residues. Per the germline V gene, CDR1 is SGHTA and CDR2 is FQGNSA. Combining the CDR3 with reference TRBV7-2 and TRBJ2-2 gives the whole variable domain GAGVSQSPSNKVTEKGKDVELRCDPISGHTALYWYRQSLGQGLEFLIYFQGNSAPDKSGLPSDRFSAERTGGSVSTLTIQRTQQEDSAVYLCASSSKLAGERTGELFFGEGSRLTVL.

CDR3 nucleotide sequence: TGCGCCAGCAGCCAAGGCCTTTTCGGGACACTTAATAATTCACCCCTCCACTTT. Amino acids: CASSQGLFGTLNNSPLHF. J is TRBJ1-6 and V is TRBV4-1; D perhaps matches TRBD1 (6 bases). Germline assignment: CDR1 MGHRA and CDR2 YSYEKL. Trimming cost V 1 base and J 5 bases, with 18 bases left between them. CDR3 length: 18 amino acids.

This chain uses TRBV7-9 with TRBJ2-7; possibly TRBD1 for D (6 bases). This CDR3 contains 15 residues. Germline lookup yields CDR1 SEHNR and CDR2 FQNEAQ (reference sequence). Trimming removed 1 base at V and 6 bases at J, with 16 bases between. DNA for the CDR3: TGTGCCAGCAGCTTAGGTTACAGGGATACGGCCGAGCAGTACTTC. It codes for CASSLGYRDTAEQYF.

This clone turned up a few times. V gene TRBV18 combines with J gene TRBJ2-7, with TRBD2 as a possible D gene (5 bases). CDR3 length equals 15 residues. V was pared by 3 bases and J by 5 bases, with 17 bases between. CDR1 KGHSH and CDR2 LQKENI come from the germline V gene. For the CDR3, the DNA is TGTGCCAGCTCACCCCCGAGCGGAAATTACGACGAGCAGTACTTC. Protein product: CASSPPSGNYDEQYF.

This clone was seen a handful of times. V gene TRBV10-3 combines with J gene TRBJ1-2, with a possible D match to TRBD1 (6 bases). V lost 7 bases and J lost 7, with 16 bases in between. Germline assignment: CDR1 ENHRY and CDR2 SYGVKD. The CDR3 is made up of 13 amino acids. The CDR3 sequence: CAIKAGAMGGYTF. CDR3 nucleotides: TGTGCCATCAAGGCGGGGGCGATGGGTGGCTACACCTTC.

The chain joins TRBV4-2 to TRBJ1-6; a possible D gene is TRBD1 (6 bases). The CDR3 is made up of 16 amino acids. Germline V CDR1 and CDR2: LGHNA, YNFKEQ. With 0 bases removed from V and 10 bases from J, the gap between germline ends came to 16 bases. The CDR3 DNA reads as TGTGCCAGCAGCCAAGACCTTCCGGGGGGCAAGTCACCCCTCCACTTT. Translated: CASSQDLPGGKSPLHF.

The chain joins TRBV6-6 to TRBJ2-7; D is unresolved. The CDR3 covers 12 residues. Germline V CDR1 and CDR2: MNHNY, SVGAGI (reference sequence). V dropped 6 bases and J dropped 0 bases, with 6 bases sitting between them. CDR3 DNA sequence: TGTGCCAGCAGGTCAGGCTCCTACGAGCAGTACTTC. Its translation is CASRSGSYEQYF.

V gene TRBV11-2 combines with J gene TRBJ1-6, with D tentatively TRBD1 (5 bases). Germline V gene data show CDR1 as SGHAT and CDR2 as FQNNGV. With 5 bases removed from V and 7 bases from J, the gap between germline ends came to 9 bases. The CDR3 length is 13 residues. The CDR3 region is CASSQGSNSPLHF. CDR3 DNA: TGTGCCAGCAGCCAGGGATCCAATTCACCCCTCCACTTT.

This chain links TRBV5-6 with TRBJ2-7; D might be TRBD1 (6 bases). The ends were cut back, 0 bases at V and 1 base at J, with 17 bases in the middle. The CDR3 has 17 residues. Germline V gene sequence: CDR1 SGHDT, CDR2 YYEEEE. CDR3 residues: CASSLETGFSGSYEQYF. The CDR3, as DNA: TGTGCCAGCAGCTTGGAGACAGGCTTCTCCGGGTCCTACGAGCAGTACTTC.

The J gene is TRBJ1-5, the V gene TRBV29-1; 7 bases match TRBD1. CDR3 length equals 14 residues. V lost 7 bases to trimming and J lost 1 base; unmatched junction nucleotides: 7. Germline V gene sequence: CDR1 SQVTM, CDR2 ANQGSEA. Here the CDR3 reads CSALTGLSNQPQHF. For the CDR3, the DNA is TGCAGCGCCCTGACAGGGTTAAGCAATCAGCCCCAGCATTTT.

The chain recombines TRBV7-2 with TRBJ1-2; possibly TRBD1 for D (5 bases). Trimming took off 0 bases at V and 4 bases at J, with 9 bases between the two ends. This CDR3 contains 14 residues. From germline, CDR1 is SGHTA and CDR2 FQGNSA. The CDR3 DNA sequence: TGTGCCAGCAGCTTAGCGCCCGGGGGCTATGGCTACACCTTC. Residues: CASSLAPGGYGYTF.

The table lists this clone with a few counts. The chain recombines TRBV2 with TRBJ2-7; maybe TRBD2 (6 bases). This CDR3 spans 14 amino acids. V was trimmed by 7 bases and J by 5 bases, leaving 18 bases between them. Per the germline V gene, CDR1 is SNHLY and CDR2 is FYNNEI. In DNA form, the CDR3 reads TGTGCCAGCATCTCGAGGGACTTTGGGGACGAGCAGTACTTC. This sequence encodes CASISRDFGDEQYF.